Shown below are 28 T cell receptor beta chains from a single sample sequenced in a study of T-cell memory formation after mild COVID-19. TCRdb used MiXCR to reprocess the 5' RACE reads, holding one entry per CDR3 protein. The sample holds 200,000 to 250,000 distinct CDR3 sequences; 27% are singletons and the top ten take about an eighth. Sequenced sample: PBMCs or a T cell subset sorted from them (not recorded which). These receptors all stem from an adult woman who had mild COVID-19 (a few samples of this study predate the infection). Cell type and time point are not known.

The J gene is TRBJ2-3, the V gene TRBV4-2, with TRBD2 as a possible D gene (5 bases). Germline-derived CDR1 and CDR2 are LGHNA and YNFKEQ. V lost 4 bases and J 10 bases, leaving 15 bases between the germline ends. The CDR3 is 13 amino acids. The CDR3 DNA is TGTGCCAGCAGCCCGCCTGGACTCAAGGCGCAGTATTTT. It translates to CASSPPGLKAQYF.

This clonotype was counted a few times. The V gene is TRBV7-9, the J gene TRBJ1-1; D possibly corresponds to TRBD1 (5 bases). The CDR3 spans 17 residues. Germline V gene data show CDR1 as SEHNR and CDR2 as FQNEAQ (reference sequence). The V gene lost 5 bases and the J gene lost 2 bases, with 21 bases spanning the gap. CDR3 in DNA: TGTGCCAGCAGCGGAAACGACCGGGACTCCCTCAACACTGAAGCTTTCTTT. Residues: CASSGNDRDSLNTEAFF.

The table lists this clonotype with a few counts. The chain uses TRBV12-3 or TRBV12-4 and TRBJ2-7; D might be TRBD2 (6 bases). The V gene lost 3 bases and the J gene lost 4 bases, with 10 bases spanning the gap. The CDR3 is 13 amino acids. The CDR3 sequence is CASSFGGKYEQYF. The DNA for the CDR3 is TGTGCCAGCAGTTTCGGCGGGAAATACGAGCAGTACTTC.

This sequence joins TRBV18 and TRBJ1-2; no firm D call. The germline V gene has CDR1 KGHSH and CDR2 LQKENI. The CDR3 loop spans 15 amino acids. V lost 3 bases to trimming and J lost 0 bases, with 11 bases between them. This chain's CDR3 is CASSPSGNANYGYTF. For the CDR3, the DNA is TGTGCCAGCTCACCCAGCGGTAACGCTAACTATGGCTACACCTTC.

The table lists this clonotype with a count of one. The rearrangement links TRBV7-9 to TRBJ2-3, with unresolved D. The CDR3 covers 14 residues. V dropped 4 bases and J dropped 2 bases, with 10 bases sitting between them. The V gene's germline CDR1 is SEHNR and CDR2 FQNEAQ (reference sequence). CDR3 in DNA: TGTGCCAGCAGCTCCCTCCAACTCACAGATACGCAGTATTTT. Protein product: CASSSLQLTDTQYF.

The DNA of the CDR3 is TGTGCCAGCAGCCGGATGAGGGGAGGGCCCTACAATGAGCAGTTCTTC. It specifies CASSRMRGGPYNEQFF. This sequence joins TRBV11-3 and TRBJ2-1, with TRBD2 identical over 7 bases. Trimming cost V 5 bases and J 2 bases; bases outside gene matches: 9. CDR1 is SGHNT, CDR2 YENEEA, per germline. The CDR3 loop spans 16 amino acids.

In this sample, this clonotype turned up a few times. The V gene is TRBV4-3, the J gene TRBJ2-1, with TRBD2 matching over 7 bases. The CDR3 has 15 amino acids. Per germline, CDR1 LGHNA and CDR2 YSLEER. V lost 3 bases and J lost 3; bases outside the gene matches: 5. This CDR3 reads CASSQYTSDYNEQFF. CDR3 nucleotides: TGCGCCAGCAGCCAGTACACTAGCGACTACAATGAGCAGTTCTTC.

The V gene is TRBV15, the J gene TRBJ1-2; a possible D gene is TRBD1 (5 bases). The V end lost 2 bases, the J end lost 6 bases, and 13 bases lay between the germline ends. The CDR3 is 14 residues long. The germline V gene encodes CDR1 LNHNV and CDR2 YYDKDF (reference sequence). The CDR3 nucleotides are TGTGCCACCAGCAGATCGCCCAGGGCCGATGGCTACACCTTC. Amino acids: CATSRSPRADGYTF.

This clonotype was seen only a few times. This chain joins TRBV25-1 and TRBJ2-1, with D possibly being TRBD2 (5 bases). This CDR3 is built from 17 residues. In germline, CDR1 is MGHDK, CDR2 SYGVNS. V was clipped by 10 bases and J by 4 bases, with 26 bases between them. The CDR3 protein is CATSPPWAGKRYNEQFF. For the CDR3, the DNA is TGTGCCACCTCCCCCCCGTGGGCCGGGAAGAGATACAATGAGCAGTTCTTC.

This clonotype was recorded a few times. The chain joins TRBV27 to TRBJ2-7; D is unresolved. The CDR3 has 14 amino acids. Trimming removed 6 bases from V and 3 bases from J, with 15 bases in between. The germline gives CDR1 MNHEY, CDR2 SMNVEV (reference sequence). This chain's CDR3 is CASSPRWNGYEQYF. CDR3 coding DNA: TGTGCCAGCAGCCCTAGGTGGAACGGCTACGAGCAGTACTTC.

This chain joins TRBV4-3 and TRBJ2-1, with 11 positions matching TRBD1. The CDR3 sequence is 15 residues long. With V trimmed by 0 bases and J by 8 bases, 3 bases remained unmatched. Germline V gene data show CDR1 as LGHNA and CDR2 as YSLEER. The CDR3 loop is CASSQDGQGADEQFF. The CDR3, as DNA: TGCGCCAGCAGCCAAGACGGACAGGGGGCCGATGAGCAGTTCTTC.

This clonotype was seen more than once but under ten times. The V call is TRBV7-9, the J call TRBJ2-1; tentative D call: TRBD1 (6 bases). Trimming stripped 1 base from V and 3 bases from J, with 13 bases between. The CDR3 runs 16 residues. Germline V gives CDR1 SEHNR, CDR2 FQNEAQ (reference sequence). The CDR3: CASSLVRGPGYNEQFF. CDR3 coding DNA: TGTGCCAGCAGCTTAGTCAGGGGCCCGGGCTACAATGAGCAGTTCTTC. The full variable domain, completed using reference TRBV7-9 and TRBJ2-1, is DTGVSQNPRHKITKRGQNVTFRCDPISEHNRLYWYRQTLGQGPEFLTYFQNEAQLEKSRLLSDRFSAERPKGSFSTLEIQRTEQGDSAMYLCASSLVRGPGYNEQFFGPGTRLTVL.

This clonotype was detected a few times. V usage is TRBV4-3 and J usage is TRBJ1-5; D remains unclear. Germline V gene lookup returns CDR1 LGHNA and CDR2 YSLEER. The CDR3 contains 15 residues. Trimming shortened V by 0 bases and J by 7 bases, and 13 bases separated the two germline ends. This chain's CDR3 is CASSQDRDGRQPQHF. DNA of the CDR3: TGCGCCAGCAGCCAAGATCGGGATGGAAGACAGCCCCAGCATTTT.

V gene TRBV2 combines with J gene TRBJ1-1, with 8 positions matching TRBD1. The V gene's germline CDR1 is SNHLY and CDR2 FYNNEI. CDR3 length: 14 residues. Trimming took 4 bases from V and 5 from J; bases not matched to a gene: 6. The CDR3 reads CASSGQGARTEAFF. The DNA of the CDR3 is TGTGCCAGCAGTGGGCAGGGGGCCAGAACTGAAGCTTTCTTT.

This clonotype was observed many times. V usage is TRBV5-1 and J usage is TRBJ2-7; either TRBD1 or TRBD2 may fit D (5 bases each). Trimming cost V 0 bases and J 2 bases, with 9 bases left between them. The CDR3 has 14 residues. Looked up from germline, CDR1 is SGHRS and CDR2 is YFSETQ. The CDR3 spells CASSLAGDAYEQYF. The CDR3 DNA reads as TGCGCCAGCAGCTTGGCCGGGGACGCCTACGAGCAGTACTTC.

The chain employs TRBV7-2 and TRBJ1-2; D is ambiguous. Germline-derived CDR1 and CDR2 are SGHTA and FQGNSA. Trimming stripped 5 bases from V and 3 bases from J, with 4 bases between. The CDR3 covers 11 residues. DNA of the CDR3: TGTGCCAGCAGCCCTGACTATGGCTACACCTTC. This gives the protein CASSPDYGYTF.

This clonotype was found a few times. This chain connects TRBV10-3 to TRBJ2-5, with D possibly TRBD1 on 6 matching bases. There are 14 residues in the CDR3. V was clipped by 3 bases and J by 5 bases, with 13 bases between them. Germline loops: CDR1 ENHRY, CDR2 SYGVKD. As DNA, the CDR3 is TGTGCCATCAGTGACGGGACAATGGGGGAGACCCAGTACTTC. This codes for CAISDGTMGETQYF.

This clonotype was detected a few times. V usage is TRBV5-1 and J usage is TRBJ2-5; D is possibly TRBD2 (6 bases). The ends were cut back, 4 bases at V and 2 bases at J, with 12 bases in the middle. This CDR3 has 14 amino acids. From germline, CDR1 is SGHRS and CDR2 YFSETQ. The CDR3 DNA follows: TGCGCCAGCAGCGATGCCGGGACTCAAGAGACCCAGTACTTC. This sequence encodes CASSDAGTQETQYF.

This clonotype was seen more than once but under ten times. The chain links TRBV29-1 to TRBJ2-7, with 7 bases fitting TRBD1. Germline CDR1 reads SQVTM; CDR2 reads ANQGSEA. J was trimmed by 3 bases and V by 4 bases; bases with no gene match: 12. The length of the CDR3 is 15 residues. In nucleotides, the CDR3 is TGCAGCGTTGTCCCCCTTAACAGGGGTATCTACGAGCAGTACTTC. The encoded protein is CSVVPLNRGIYEQYF.

This clonotype appeared a few times. The rearrangement joins TRBV10-2 to TRBJ1-2, with 10 bases aligning to TRBD1. The CDR3 spans 15 residues. Germline CDR1 reads WSHSY; CDR2 reads SAAADI. V was clipped by 4 bases and J by 4 bases; unmatched bases: 6. The CDR3 DNA sequence: TGCGCCAGCAGTGCAGACAGGGGGCGAGGCTATGGCTACACCTTC. This codes for CASSADRGRGYGYTF.

CDR3 sequence: CASSLDNQLGELFF. The CDR3 coding sequence is TGTGCCAGCAGTTTGGATAACCAGCTCGGGGAGCTGTTTTTT. This chain uses TRBV12-3 or TRBV12-4 with TRBJ2-2, with D uncertain. V was shortened by 3 bases and J by 7 bases, with 12 bases between the two germline ends. The CDR3 has 14 residues.

This clonotype was counted a few times. The gene calls are TRBV4-1 and TRBJ1-6; no definite D call. This CDR3 has 18 residues. Trimming left V 3 bases short and J 8 bases short, with 23 bases between. CDR1 MGHRA and CDR2 YSYEKL come from the germline V gene. The DNA of the CDR3 is TGCGCCAGCAGCCACACCCTTTTCGGGAGCTCTATAGATTCACCCCTCCACTTT. It specifies CASSHTLFGSSIDSPLHF.

The V and J genes are TRBV3-1 and TRBJ2-1, with no clear D. Germline V gene sequence: CDR1 LGHDT, CDR2 YNNKEL (reference sequence). V gave up 6 bases and J gave up 2 bases, with 11 bases separating them. This CDR3 has 14 amino acids. In DNA form, the CDR3 reads TGTGCCAGCAGTCCCGGATCTACCTACAATGAGCAGTTCTTC. Residues: CASSPGSTYNEQFF.

This chain uses TRBV6-2 or TRBV6-3 with TRBJ2-1; D gene unclear. The germline CDR1 and CDR2 sequences are MNHEY and SVGEGT. There are 12 residues in the CDR3. The ends were cut back, 6 bases at V and 3 bases at J, with 6 bases in the middle. The CDR3 DNA sequence: TGTGCCAGCAGGCACCTCTACAATGAGCAGTTCTTC. It codes for CASRHLYNEQFF.

The sample holds a few counts of this clonotype. V usage is TRBV12-3 or TRBV12-4 and J usage is TRBJ1-2; possibly TRBD1 for D (6 bases). With 6 bases removed from V and 4 bases from J, the gap between germline ends came to 18 bases. The CDR3 contains 15 residues. DNA of the CDR3: TGTGCCAGCAGCCCCTCTGAGGGAGGGGGCTATGGCTACACCTTC. Its translation: CASSPSEGGGYGYTF.

The chain combines TRBV9 with TRBJ2-3; 8 positions agree with TRBD2. Germline trimming cut 3 bases from V and 2 bases from J; bases unmatched to any gene: 8. The CDR3 is 16 residues long. The V gene's germline CDR1 is SGDLS and CDR2 YYNGEE. CDR3 coding DNA: TGTGCCAGCAGCGCAAGCGGGGGCCCCCTCACAGATACGCAGTATTTT. Translating it yields CASSASGGPLTDTQYF.

The chain combines TRBV20-1 with TRBJ2-3; D is perhaps TRBD1 (5 bases). CDR3 size: 15 residues. V was pared by 1 base and J by 6 bases, with 17 bases between. Germline-derived CDR1 and CDR2 are DFQATT and SNEGSKA (reference sequence). As DNA, the CDR3 is TGCAGTGCTAGAGGTGCCCAGGGAAGTTCTGATACGCAGTATTTT. Translated: CSARGAQGSSDTQYF.

This chain joins TRBV6-5 and TRBJ1-1; no clear D. Deletions cut 6 bases from V and 11 bases from J, with 13 bases between. CDR3 size: 11 residues. Germline V gene sequence: CDR1 MNHEY, CDR2 SVGAGI. Here the CDR3 DNA reads TGTGCCAGCAGAGGGCCTATCGAGGCTTTCTTT. This encodes CASRGPIEAFF.